This T cell receptor beta chain was identified in a study of PD-1 blockade in classical Hodgkin lymphoma. Study conclusions and caveats: Newly diagnosed patients were reported to start with lower TCR diversity than healthy donors. Individuals initiating nivolumab under 1 year after ASCT were excluded.

The repertoire was sequenced with immunoSEQ multiplex PCR; TCRdb's copy has only in-frame clones and lacks some. Of 28,000 or so clones listed, roughly 65% are singletons. A few counts support this clone. Antigen specificity is unknown. Brentuximab vedotin exposure varied, and every patient relapsed after autologous stem cell transplantation. V dropped 0 bases and J dropped 1; count of bases not matched to a gene: 2. This CDR3 comprises 16 residues. Germline V gives CDR1 SGHDN, CDR2 FVKESK. Specimen: peripheral blood mononuclear cells (PBMCs), collected before the second cycle of nivolumab. This clonotype originated in a human donor with classical Hodgkin lymphoma. The chain joins TRBV14 to TRBJ1-3; 8 bases match TRBD1. DNA for the CDR3: TGTGCCAGCAGCCAAGATCAGGGGGCATCTGGAAACACCATATATTTT. Amino acids: CASSQDQGASGNTIYF.